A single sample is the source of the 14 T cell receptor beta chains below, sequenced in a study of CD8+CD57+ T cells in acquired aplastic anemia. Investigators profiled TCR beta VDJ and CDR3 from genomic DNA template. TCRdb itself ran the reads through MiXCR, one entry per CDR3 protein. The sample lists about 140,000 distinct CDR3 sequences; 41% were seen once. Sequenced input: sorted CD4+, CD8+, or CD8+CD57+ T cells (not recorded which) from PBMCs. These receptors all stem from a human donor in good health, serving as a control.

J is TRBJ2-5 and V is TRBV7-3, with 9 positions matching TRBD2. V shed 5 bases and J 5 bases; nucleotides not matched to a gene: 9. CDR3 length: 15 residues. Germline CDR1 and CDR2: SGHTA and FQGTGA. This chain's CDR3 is CASSQGRGGLETQYF. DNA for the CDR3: TGTGCCAGCAGCCAAGGGCGGGGGGGCCTTGAGACCCAGTACTTC.

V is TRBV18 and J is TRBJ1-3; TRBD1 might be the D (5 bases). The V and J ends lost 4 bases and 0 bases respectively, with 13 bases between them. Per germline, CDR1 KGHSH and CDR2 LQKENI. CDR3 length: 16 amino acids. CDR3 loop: CASSRGTVYSGNTIYF. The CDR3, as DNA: TGTGCCAGCTCACGGGGCACGGTTTACTCTGGAAACACCATATATTTT.

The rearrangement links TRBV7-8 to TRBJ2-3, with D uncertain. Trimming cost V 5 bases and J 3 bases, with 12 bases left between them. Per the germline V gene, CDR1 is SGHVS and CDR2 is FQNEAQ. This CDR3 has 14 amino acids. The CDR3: CASSPDAPTDTQYF. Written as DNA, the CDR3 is TGTGCCAGCAGCCCGGATGCCCCGACAGATACGCAGTATTTT.

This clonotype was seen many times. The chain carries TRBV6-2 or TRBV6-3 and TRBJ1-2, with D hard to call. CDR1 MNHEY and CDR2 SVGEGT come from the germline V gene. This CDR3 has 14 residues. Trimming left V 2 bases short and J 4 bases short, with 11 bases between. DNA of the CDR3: TGTGCCAGCAGTTACAGGGAATTAAGCTATGGCTACACCTTC. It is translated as CASSYRELSYGYTF.

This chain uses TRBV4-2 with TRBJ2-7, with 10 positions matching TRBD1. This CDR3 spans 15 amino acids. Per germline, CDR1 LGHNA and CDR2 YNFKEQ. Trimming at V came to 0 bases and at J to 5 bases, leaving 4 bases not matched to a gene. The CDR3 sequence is CASSQDWTGGDEQYF. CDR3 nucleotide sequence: TGTGCCAGCAGCCAAGATTGGACAGGGGGAGACGAGCAGTACTTC.

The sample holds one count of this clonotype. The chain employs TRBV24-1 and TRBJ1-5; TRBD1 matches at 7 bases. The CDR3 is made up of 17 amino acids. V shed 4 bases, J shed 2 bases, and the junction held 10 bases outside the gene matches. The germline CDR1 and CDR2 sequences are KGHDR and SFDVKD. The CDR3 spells CATSDGRGRVGNQPQHF. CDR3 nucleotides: TGTGCCACCAGTGACGGCAGGGGGAGGGTGGGCAATCAGCCCCAGCATTTT.

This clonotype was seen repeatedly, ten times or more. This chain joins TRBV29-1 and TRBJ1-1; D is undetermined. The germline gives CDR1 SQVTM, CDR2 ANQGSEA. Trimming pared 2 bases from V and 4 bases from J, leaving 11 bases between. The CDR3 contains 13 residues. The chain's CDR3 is CSVEPIPGTEAFF. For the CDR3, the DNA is TGCAGCGTTGAACCCATCCCAGGCACTGAAGCTTTCTTT.

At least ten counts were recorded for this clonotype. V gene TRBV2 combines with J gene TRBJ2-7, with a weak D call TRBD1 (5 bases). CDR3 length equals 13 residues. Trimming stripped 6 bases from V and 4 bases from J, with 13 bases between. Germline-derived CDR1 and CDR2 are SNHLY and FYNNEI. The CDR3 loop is CASSVTGTYEQYF. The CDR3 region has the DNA TGTGCCAGCAGCGTTACAGGAACTTACGAGCAGTACTTC.

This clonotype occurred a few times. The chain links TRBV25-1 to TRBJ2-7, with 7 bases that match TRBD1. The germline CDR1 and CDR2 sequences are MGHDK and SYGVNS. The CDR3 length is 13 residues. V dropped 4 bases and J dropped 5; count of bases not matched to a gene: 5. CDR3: CASSGQGVHEQYF. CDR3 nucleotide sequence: TGTGCCAGCAGTGGACAGGGCGTCCACGAGCAGTACTTC.

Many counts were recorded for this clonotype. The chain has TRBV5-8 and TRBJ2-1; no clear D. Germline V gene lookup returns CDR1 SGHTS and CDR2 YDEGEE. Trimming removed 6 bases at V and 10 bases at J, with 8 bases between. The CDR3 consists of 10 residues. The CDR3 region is CASITGEQFF. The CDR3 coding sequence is TGTGCCAGCATCACCGGGGAGCAGTTCTTC.

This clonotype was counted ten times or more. This chain's CDR3 is CASSHRTVNNYGYTF. The DNA of the CDR3 is TGTGCCAGCAGCCACCGGACAGTAAACAACTATGGCTACACCTTC. The rearrangement joins TRBV4-2 to TRBJ1-2, with D maybe TRBD1 (6 bases). Between the trimmed V and J ends, which lost 3 bases and 2 bases, there was a span of 13 bases. Germline-derived CDR1 and CDR2 are LGHNA and YNFKEQ. There are 15 residues in the CDR3.

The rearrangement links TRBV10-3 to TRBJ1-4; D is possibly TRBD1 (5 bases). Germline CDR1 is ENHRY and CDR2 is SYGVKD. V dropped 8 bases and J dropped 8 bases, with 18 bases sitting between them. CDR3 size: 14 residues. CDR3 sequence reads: CAIGSGTNKEKLFF. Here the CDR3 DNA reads TGTGCCATCGGTTCCGGGACGAATAAGGAAAAACTGTTTTTT.

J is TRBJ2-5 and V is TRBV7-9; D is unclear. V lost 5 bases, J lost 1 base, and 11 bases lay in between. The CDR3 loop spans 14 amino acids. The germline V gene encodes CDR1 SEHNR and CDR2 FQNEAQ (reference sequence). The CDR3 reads CASSRSSLQETQYF. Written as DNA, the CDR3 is TGTGCCAGCAGCCGGTCCTCCCTCCAAGAGACCCAGTACTTC.

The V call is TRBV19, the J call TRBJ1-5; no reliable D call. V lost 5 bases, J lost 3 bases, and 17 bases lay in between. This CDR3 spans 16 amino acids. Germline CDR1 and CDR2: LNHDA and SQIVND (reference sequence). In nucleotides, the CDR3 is TGTGCCAGTAGTTCTGCTGCGAAAGAGTACAATCAGCCCCAGCATTTT. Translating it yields CASSSAAKEYNQPQHF.